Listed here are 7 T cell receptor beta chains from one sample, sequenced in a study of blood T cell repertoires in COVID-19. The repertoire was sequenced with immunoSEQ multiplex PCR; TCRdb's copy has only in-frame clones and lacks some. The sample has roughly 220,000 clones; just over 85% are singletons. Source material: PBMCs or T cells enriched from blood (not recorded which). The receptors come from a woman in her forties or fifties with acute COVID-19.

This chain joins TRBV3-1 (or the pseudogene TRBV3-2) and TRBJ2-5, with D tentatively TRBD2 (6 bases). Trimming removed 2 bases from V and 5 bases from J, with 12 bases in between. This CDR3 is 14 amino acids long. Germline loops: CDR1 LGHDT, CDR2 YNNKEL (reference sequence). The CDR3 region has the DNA TGTGCCAGCAGCCAATTCGGGAGAGTGGAGACCCAGTACTTC. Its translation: CASSQFGRVETQYF.

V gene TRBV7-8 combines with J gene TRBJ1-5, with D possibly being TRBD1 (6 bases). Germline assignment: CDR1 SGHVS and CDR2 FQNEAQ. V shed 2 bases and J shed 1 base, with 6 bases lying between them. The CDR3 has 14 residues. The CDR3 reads CASSLQGSNQPQHF. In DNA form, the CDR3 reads TGTGCCAGCAGCTTACAGGGGAGCAATCAGCCCCAGCATTTT.

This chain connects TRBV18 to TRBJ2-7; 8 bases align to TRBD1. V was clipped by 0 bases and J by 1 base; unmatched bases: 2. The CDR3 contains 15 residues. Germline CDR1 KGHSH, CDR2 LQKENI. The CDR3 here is CASSPPTGGSYEQYF. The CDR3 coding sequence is TGTGCCAGCTCACCACCTACAGGGGGGTCCTACGAGCAGTACTTC. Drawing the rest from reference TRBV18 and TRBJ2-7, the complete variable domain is NAGVMQNPRHLVRRRGQEARLRCSPMKGHSHVYWYRQLPEEGLKFMVYLQKENIIDESGMPKERFSAEFPKEGPSILRIQQVVRGDSAAYFCASSPPTGGSYEQYFGPGTRLTVT.

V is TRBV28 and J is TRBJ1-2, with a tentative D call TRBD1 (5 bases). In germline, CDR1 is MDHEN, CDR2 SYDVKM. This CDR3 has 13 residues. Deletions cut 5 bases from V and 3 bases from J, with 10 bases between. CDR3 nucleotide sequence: TGTGCCAGCAGTCCGGGAGGGGACTATGGCTACACCTTC. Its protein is CASSPGGDYGYTF.

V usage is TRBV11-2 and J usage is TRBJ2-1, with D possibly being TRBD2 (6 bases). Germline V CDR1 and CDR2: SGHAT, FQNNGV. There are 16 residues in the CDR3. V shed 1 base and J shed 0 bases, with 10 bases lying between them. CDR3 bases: TGTGCCAGCAGCTTAGGCGGGATTAGCTCCTACAATGAGCAGTTCTTC. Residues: CASSLGGISSYNEQFF.

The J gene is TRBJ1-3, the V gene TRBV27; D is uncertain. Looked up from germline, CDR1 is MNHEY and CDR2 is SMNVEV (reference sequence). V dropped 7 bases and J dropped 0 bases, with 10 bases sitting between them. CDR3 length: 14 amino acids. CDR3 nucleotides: TGTGCCAGCAAATACACAGCCTCTGGAAACACCATATATTTT. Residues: CASKYTASGNTIYF.

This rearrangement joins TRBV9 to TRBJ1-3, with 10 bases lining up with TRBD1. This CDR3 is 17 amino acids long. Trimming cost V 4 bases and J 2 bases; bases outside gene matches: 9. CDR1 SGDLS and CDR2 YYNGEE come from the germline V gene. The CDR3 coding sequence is TGTGCCAGCAGCCCCAGTCCCGGGACAGGGGCTGGAAACACCATATATTTT. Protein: CASSPSPGTGAGNTIYF. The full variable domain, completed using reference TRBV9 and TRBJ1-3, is DSGVTQTPKHLITATGQRVTLRCSPRSGDLSVYWYQQSLDQGLQFLIQYYNGEERAKGNILERFSAQQFPDLHSELNLSSLELGDSALYFCASSPSPGTGAGNTIYFGEGSWLTVV.